This T cell receptor (beta chain) comes out of a study of T-cell reconstitution after alpha-beta-depleted transplantation in children. This clonotype was found a few times. Losses at the gene ends were 6 bases for V and 7 bases for J; bases not matched to a gene: 6. The CDR3 totals 13 residues. It was with unique molecular identifiers that the TCRbeta library was prepared. TCRdb re-analysed the PCR reads in MiXCR, keeping a single row per CDR3 protein. The table has about 690,000 distinct CDR3 sequences, roughly 17% seen once. This receptor was obtained from a human donor who donated a stem cell graft to a child with acute myeloid leukemia. The chain is built from TRBV12-3 or TRBV12-4 and TRBJ1-2; 9 bases are a match to TRBD1. This material consisted of PBMCs from the stem cell graft donor, taken from the stem cell graft. CDR3 nucleotide sequence: TGTGCCAGCAGCCCACAGGGGGCGGCTGGCTACACCTTC. This codes for CASSPQGAAGYTF.